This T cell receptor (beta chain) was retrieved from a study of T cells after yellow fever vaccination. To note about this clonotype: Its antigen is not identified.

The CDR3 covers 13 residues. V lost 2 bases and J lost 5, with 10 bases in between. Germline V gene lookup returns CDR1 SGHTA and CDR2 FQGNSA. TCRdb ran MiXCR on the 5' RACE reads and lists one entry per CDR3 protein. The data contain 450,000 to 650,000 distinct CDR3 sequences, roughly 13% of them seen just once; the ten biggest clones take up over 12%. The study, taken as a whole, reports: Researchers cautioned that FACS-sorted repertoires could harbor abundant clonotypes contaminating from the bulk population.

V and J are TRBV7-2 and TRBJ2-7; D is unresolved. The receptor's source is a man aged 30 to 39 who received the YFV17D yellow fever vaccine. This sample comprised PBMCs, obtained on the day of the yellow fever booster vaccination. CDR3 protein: CASSLTLWDEQYF. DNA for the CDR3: TGTGCCAGCAGCTTAACCCTTTGGGACGAGCAGTACTTC.